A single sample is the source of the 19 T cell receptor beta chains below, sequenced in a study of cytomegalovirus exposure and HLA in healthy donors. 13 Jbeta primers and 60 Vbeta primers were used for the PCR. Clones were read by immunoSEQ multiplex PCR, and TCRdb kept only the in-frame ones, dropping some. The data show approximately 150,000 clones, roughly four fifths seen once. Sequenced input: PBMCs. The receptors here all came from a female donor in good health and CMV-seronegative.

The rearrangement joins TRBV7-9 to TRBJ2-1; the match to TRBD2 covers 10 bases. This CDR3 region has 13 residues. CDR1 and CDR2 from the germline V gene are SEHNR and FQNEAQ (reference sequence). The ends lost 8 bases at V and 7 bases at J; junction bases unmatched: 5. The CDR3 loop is CASRGGLANEQFF. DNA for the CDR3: TGTGCCAGCCGGGGGGGACTAGCGAATGAGCAGTTCTTC.

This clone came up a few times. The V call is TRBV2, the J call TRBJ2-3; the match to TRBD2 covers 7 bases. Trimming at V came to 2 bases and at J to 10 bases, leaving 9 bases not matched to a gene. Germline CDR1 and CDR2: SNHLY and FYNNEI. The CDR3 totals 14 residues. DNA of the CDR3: TGTGCCAGCAGTGAATCTCGCGGGGGAGGGGCGCAGTATTTT. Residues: CASSESRGGGAQYF.

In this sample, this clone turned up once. CDR3 coding DNA: TGTGCCAGCTCACCCGTGAACACCGGGGAGCTGTTTTTT. The encoded protein is CASSPVNTGELFF. This sequence joins TRBV18 and TRBJ2-2; D remains unclear. Germline-derived CDR1 and CDR2 are KGHSH and LQKENI. The ends were cut back, 3 bases at V and 1 base at J, with 3 bases in the middle. The CDR3 runs 13 residues.

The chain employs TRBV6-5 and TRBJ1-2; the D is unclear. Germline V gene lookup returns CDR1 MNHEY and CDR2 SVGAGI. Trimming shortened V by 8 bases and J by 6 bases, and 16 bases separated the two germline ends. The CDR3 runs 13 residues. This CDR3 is CASLGVGRDGYTF. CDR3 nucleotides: TGTGCCAGCCTTGGAGTGGGGAGAGATGGCTACACCTTC.

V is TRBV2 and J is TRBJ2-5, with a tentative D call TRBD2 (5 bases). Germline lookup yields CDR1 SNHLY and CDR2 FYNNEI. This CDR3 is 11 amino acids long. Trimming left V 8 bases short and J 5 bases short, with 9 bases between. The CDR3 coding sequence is TGTGCCAGCGCCTTAGCGGAGACCCAGTACTTC. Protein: CASALAETQYF.

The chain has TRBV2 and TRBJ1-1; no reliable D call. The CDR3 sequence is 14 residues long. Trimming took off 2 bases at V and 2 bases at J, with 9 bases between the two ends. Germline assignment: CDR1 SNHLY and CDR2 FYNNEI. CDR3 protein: CASSETALNTEAFF. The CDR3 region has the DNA TGTGCCAGCAGTGAAACAGCCCTAAACACTGAAGCTTTCTTT.

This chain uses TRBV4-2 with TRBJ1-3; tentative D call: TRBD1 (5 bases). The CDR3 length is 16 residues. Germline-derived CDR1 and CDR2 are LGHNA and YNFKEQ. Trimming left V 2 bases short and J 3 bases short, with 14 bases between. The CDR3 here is CASSQQPGLLGNTIYF. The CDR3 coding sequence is TGTGCCAGCAGCCAACAACCGGGACTCCTTGGAAACACCATATATTTT.

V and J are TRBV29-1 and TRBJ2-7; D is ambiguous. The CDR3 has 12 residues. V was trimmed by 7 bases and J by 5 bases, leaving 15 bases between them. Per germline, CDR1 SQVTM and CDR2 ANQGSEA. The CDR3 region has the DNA TGCAGCGGTAGAAGCGCTCCCAACGAGCAGTACTTC. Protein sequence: CSGRSAPNEQYF.

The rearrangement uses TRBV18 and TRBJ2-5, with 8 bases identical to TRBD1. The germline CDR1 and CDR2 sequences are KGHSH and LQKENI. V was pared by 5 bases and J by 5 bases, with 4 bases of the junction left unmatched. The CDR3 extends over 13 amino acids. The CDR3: CASSSTGDETQYF. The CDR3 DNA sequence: TGTGCCAGCTCATCGACAGGGGATGAGACCCAGTACTTC. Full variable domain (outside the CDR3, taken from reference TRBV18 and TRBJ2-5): NAGVMQNPRHLVRRRGQEARLRCSPMKGHSHVYWYRQLPEEGLKFMVYLQKENIIDESGMPKERFSAEFPKEGPSILRIQQVVRGDSAAYFCASSSTGDETQYFGPGTRLLVL.

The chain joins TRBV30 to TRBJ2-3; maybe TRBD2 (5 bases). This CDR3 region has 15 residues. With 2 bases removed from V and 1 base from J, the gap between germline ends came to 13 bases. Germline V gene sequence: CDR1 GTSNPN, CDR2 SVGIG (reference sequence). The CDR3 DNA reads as TGTGCCTGGAGTCCGATTACTAGACGCACAGATACGCAGTATTTT. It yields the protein CAWSPITRRTDTQYF. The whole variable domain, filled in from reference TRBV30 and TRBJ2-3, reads SQTIHQWPATLVQPVGSPLSLECTVEGTSNPNLYWYRQAAGRGLQLLFYSVGIGQISSEVPQNLSASRPQDRQFILSSKKLLLSDSGFYLCAWSPITRRTDTQYFGPGTRLTVL.

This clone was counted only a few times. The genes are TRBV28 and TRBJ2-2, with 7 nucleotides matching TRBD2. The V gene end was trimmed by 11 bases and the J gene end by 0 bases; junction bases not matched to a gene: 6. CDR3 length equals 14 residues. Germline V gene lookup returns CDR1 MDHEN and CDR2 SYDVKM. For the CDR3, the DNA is TGTGCCGGGGGGGTTCGCGCGAACACCGGGGAGCTGTTTTTT. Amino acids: CAGGVRANTGELFF.

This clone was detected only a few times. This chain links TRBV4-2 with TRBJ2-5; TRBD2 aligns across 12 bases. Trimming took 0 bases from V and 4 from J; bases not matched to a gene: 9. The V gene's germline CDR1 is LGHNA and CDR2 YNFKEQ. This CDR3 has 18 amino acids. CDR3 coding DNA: TGTGCCAGCAGCCAAGAGCTAGCGGGAGGGAAGGGTGCAGAGACCCAGTACTTC. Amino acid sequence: CASSQELAGGKGAETQYF.

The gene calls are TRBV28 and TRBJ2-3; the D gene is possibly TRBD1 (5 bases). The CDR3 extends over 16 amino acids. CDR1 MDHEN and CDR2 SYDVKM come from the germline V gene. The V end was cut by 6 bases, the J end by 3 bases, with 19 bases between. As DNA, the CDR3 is TGTGCCAGCAGCCCGTCTCTGGGGCTCGGAACAGATACGCAGTATTTT. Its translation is CASSPSLGLGTDTQYF.

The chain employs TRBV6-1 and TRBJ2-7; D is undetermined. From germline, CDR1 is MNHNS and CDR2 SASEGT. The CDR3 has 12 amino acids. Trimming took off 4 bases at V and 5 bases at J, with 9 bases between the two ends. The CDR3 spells CASSVHSDEQYF. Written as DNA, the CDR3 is TGTGCCAGCAGTGTCCACTCGGACGAGCAGTACTTC.

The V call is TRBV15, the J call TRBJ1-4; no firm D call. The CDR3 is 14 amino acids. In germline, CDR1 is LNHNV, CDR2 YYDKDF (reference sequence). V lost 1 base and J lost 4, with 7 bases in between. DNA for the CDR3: TGTGCCACCAGCAGAGGGGAGATTAATGAAAAACTGTTTTTT. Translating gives CATSRGEINEKLFF.

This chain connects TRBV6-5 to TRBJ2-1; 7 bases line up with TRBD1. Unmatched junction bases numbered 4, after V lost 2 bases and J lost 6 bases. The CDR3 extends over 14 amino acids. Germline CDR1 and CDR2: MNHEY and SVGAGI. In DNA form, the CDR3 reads TGTGCCAGCAGTTACGACAGGGTCTCCAATGAGCAGTTCTTC. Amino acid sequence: CASSYDRVSNEQFF.

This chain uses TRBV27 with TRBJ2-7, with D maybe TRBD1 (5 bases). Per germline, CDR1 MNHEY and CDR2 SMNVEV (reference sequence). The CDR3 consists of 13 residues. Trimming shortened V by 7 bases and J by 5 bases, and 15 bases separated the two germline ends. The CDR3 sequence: CASTSGKGNEQYF. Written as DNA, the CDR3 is TGTGCCAGCACCTCTGGAAAGGGGAACGAGCAGTACTTC.

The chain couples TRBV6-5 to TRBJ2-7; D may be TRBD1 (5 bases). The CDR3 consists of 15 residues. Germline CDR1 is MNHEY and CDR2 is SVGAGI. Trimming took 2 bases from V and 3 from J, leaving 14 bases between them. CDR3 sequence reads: CASSYGRGGFYEQYF. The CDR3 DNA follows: TGTGCCAGCAGTTACGGTAGGGGCGGTTTCTACGAGCAGTACTTC.

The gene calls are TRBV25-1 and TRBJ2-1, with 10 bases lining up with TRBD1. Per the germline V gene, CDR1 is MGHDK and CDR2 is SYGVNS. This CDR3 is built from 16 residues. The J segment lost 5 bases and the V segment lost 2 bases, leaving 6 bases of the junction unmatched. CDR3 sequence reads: CASSERVGQGNNEQFF. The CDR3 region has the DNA TGTGCCAGCAGTGAAAGGGTGGGACAGGGGAACAATGAGCAGTTCTTC. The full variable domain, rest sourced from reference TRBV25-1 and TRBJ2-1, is EADIYQTPRYLVIGTGKKITLECSQTMGHDKMYWYQQDPGMELHLIHYSYGVNSTEKGDLSSESTVSRIRTEHFPLTLESARPSHTSQYLCASSERVGQGNNEQFFGPGTRLTVL.